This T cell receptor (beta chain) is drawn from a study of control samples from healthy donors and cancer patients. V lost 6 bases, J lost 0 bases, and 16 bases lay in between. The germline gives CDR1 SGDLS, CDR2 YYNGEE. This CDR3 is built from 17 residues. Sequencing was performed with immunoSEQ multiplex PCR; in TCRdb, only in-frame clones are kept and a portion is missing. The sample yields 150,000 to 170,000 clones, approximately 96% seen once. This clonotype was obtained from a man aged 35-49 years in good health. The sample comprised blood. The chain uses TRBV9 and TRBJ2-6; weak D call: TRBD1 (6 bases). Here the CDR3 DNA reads TGTGCCAGCACCCCGACAGGAGCCGGCTCTGGGGCCAACGTCCTGACTTTC. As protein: CASTPTGAGSGANVLTF.